The 21 T cell receptor beta chains given below trace back to one sample, sequenced in a study of response to subunit inactivated influenza vaccine. One entry per CDR3 protein, called by TCRdb with MiXCR from the RT-PCR reads. Of hundreds of thousands of distinct CDR3 sequences in the sample, about 14% were seen once. The input for sequencing was PBMCs from blood, taken 14 days before vaccination. The receptors come from a middle-aged man who received an inactivated influenza vaccine.

This clonotype has just a few counts. The chain couples TRBV20-1 to TRBJ2-4, with 7 bases aligning to TRBD2. The germline V gene encodes CDR1 DFQATT and CDR2 SNEGSKA (reference sequence). V lost 3 bases, J lost 10 bases, and 9 bases stayed unmatched. This CDR3 is built from 13 residues. The CDR3 here is CSARGSGSWIQYF. The CDR3 bases are TGCAGTGCTAGGGGTAGCGGGTCATGGATTCAGTACTTC.

The rearrangement uses TRBV9 and TRBJ1-2; maybe TRBD1 (6 bases). With 0 bases removed from V and 10 bases from J, the gap between germline ends came to 16 bases. Germline loops: CDR1 SGDLS, CDR2 YYNGEE. The CDR3 has 14 residues. The CDR3 DNA reads TGTGCCAGCAGCGTAGACCGGGGGCCGGGTGCCTACACCTTC. Translation: CASSVDRGPGAYTF.

Only a few counts were recorded for this clonotype. At one boundary the junction diverges from the germline segment, which might be a read error. The chain combines TRBV3-1 with TRBJ2-4, with D possibly TRBD1 on 6 matching bases. The length of the CDR3 is 15 residues. The germline CDR1 and CDR2 sequences are LGHDT and YNNKEL (reference sequence). The CDR3 nucleotides are TGTGCCAGCAGTCAAGTCGGGACACCCAAAAACATTCAGTACTTC. Protein sequence: CASSQVGTPKNIQYF.

V and J are TRBV7-2 and TRBJ1-5; D call uncertain. The length of the CDR3 is 13 residues. Germline CDR1 is SGHTA and CDR2 is FQGNSA. Trimming pared 4 bases from V and 4 bases from J, leaving 8 bases between. The CDR3 sequence: CASSSELNQPQHF. CDR3 in DNA: TGTGCCAGCAGCTCAGAATTAAATCAGCCCCAGCATTTT.

This clonotype was seen at least ten times. The chain recombines TRBV20-1 with TRBJ2-1; no definite D call. V lost 6 bases and J 10 bases, leaving 10 bases between the germline ends. Germline values: CDR1 DFQATT, CDR2 SNEGSKA (reference sequence). The CDR3 consists of 10 residues. This chain's CDR3 is CSAPYGEQFF. CDR3 DNA sequence: TGCAGTGCCCCTTACGGAGAGCAGTTCTTC.

V and J are TRBV6-4 and TRBJ2-1; 10 nucleotides align to TRBD2. CDR1 is MRHNA and CDR2 is SNTAGT in the germline V gene. The CDR3 length is 16 residues. The V segment lost 3 bases and the J segment 7 bases; nucleotides outside the gene matches: 9. This CDR3 reads CASSERISGGRNEQFF. The CDR3, as DNA: TGTGCCAGCAGTGAAAGGATTAGCGGGGGGCGAAATGAGCAGTTCTTC.

This clonotype was seen repeatedly, ten times or more. The J gene is TRBJ2-1, the V gene TRBV29-1; D remains ambiguous. Germline assignment: CDR1 SQVTM and CDR2 ANQGSEA. The CDR3 extends over 13 amino acids. Trimming shortened V by 1 base and J by 12 bases, and 16 bases separated the two germline ends. CDR3 sequence reads: CSVEAGLLFGQFF. The CDR3 DNA reads TGCAGCGTTGAAGCTGGGTTGCTATTTGGGCAGTTCTTC.

This clonotype was counted at least ten times. The rearrangement uses TRBV20-1 and TRBJ1-3, with a tentative D call TRBD1 (6 bases). The germline CDR1 and CDR2 sequences are DFQATT and SNEGSKA (reference sequence). The CDR3 totals 15 residues. The V end was cut by 5 bases, the J end by 0 bases, with 14 bases between. CDR3 sequence: CSAFPGGYSGNTIYF. The CDR3 nucleotides are TGCAGTGCTTTCCCTGGGGGCTACTCTGGAAACACCATATATTTT.

This clonotype has ten or more counts. The rearrangement links TRBV4-2 to TRBJ1-2; the D is unclear. V lost 0 bases and J 4 bases, leaving 9 bases between the germline ends. Germline V lookup: CDR1 LGHNA, CDR2 YNFKEQ. This CDR3 region has 14 residues. The CDR3 loop is CASSQDPRSYGYTF. CDR3 coding DNA: TGTGCCAGCAGCCAAGATCCCCGGTCCTATGGCTACACCTTC.

The J gene is TRBJ2-3, the V gene TRBV15; D is unresolved. Germline CDR1 is LNHNV and CDR2 is YYDKDF (reference sequence). This CDR3 contains 14 residues. The V gene lost 0 bases and the J gene lost 2 bases, with 6 bases spanning the gap. The DNA of the CDR3 is TGTGCCACCAGCAGAGAACAGTTCACAGATACGCAGTATTTT. Translating it yields CATSREQFTDTQYF. Complete variable domain (other parts from reference TRBV15 and TRBJ2-3): DAMVIQNPRYQVTQFGKPVTLSCSQTLNHNVMYWYQQKSSQAPKLLFHYYDKDFNNEADTPDNFQSRRPNTSFCFLDIRSPGLGDTAMYLCATSREQFTDTQYFGPGTRLTVL.

This clonotype was counted ten times or more. The chain carries TRBV29-1 and TRBJ2-7; TRBD2 is a possible D gene (6 bases). Germline assignment: CDR1 SQVTM and CDR2 ANQGSEA. The CDR3 has 13 amino acids. Trimming left V 5 bases short and J 1 base short, with 12 bases between. The CDR3 spells CSVSAGWSYEQYF. For the CDR3, the DNA is TGCAGCGTTTCTGCGGGATGGTCCTACGAGCAGTACTTC.

Only a few counts were recorded for this clonotype. J is TRBJ1-3 and V is TRBV4-3, with TRBD1 as a possible D gene (6 bases). V lost 0 bases and J 4 bases, leaving 10 bases between the germline ends. The germline V gene encodes CDR1 LGHNA and CDR2 YSLEER. The CDR3 runs 15 residues. The CDR3 loop is CASSQDWGQGNTIYF. The CDR3 nucleotides are TGCGCCAGCAGCCAAGATTGGGGACAAGGAAACACCATATATTTT.

This clonotype was observed a few times. V and J are TRBV7-2 and TRBJ2-1; 9 positions match TRBD2. CDR1 is SGHTA, CDR2 FQGNSA, per germline. CDR3 length: 16 residues. With V trimmed by 1 base and J by 7 bases, 8 bases remained unmatched. The CDR3 DNA reads as TGTGCCAGCAGCTTAGTCGGACTAGCGTCTGGGAATGAGCAGTTCTTC. Its translation is CASSLVGLASGNEQFF.

V gene TRBV27 combines with J gene TRBJ1-2; D is perhaps TRBD1 (6 bases). CDR1 and CDR2 (germline): MNHEY, SMNVEV (reference sequence). The CDR3 length is 13 residues. V was shortened by 2 bases and J by 8 bases, with 12 bases between the two germline ends. This chain's CDR3 is CASSLQGRGGYTF. In nucleotides, the CDR3 is TGTGCCAGCAGTTTACAGGGGAGAGGAGGCTACACCTTC.

This chain uses TRBV29-1 with TRBJ1-1; possible D gene TRBD1, 5 bases. The CDR3 spans 11 residues. The germline gives CDR1 SQVTM, CDR2 ANQGSEA. The CDR3 bases are TGCAGTGCTCTCAGGGTCACTGAAGCTTTCTTT. Translation gives CSALRVTEAFF.

This clonotype was counted a few times. The chain is built from TRBV28 and TRBJ2-2; 10 bases line up with TRBD2. V lost 7 bases, J lost 1 base, and 6 bases stayed unmatched. Per the germline V gene, CDR1 is MDHEN and CDR2 is SYDVKM. The CDR3 is 16 amino acids. CDR3 DNA sequence: TGTGCCAGCACCCCCGGACTAGCGGTGAACACCGGGGAGCTGTTTTTT. It specifies CASTPGLAVNTGELFF.

In its sample, this clonotype was seen a few times. The chain couples TRBV7-3 to TRBJ2-7, with D possibly being TRBD1 (5 bases). The V and J ends lost 0 bases and 5 bases respectively, with 14 bases between them. The germline V gene has CDR1 SGHTA and CDR2 FQGTGA. The CDR3 is 15 amino acids. This CDR3 is CASSLTAAGHNEQYF. The CDR3 DNA follows: TGTGCCAGCAGCTTAACGGCGGCAGGGCATAACGAGCAGTACTTC.

The CDR3 DNA follows: TGTGCCAGCAGCCAAGTAATGTACGAGCAGTACTTC. Protein sequence: CASSQVMYEQYF. The J gene is TRBJ2-7, the V gene TRBV3-1; D is uncertain. The germline V and J ends were trimmed by 1 base and 4 bases, with 5 bases remaining between them. CDR3 size: 12 residues. The germline CDR1 and CDR2 sequences are LGHDT and YNNKEL (reference sequence).

This chain uses TRBV12-3 or TRBV12-4 with TRBJ2-1; D possibly corresponds to TRBD2 (6 bases). The CDR3 has 15 amino acids. Between the trimmed V and J ends, which lost 4 bases and 0 bases, there was a span of 10 bases. This CDR3 is CASSWTMSSYNEQFF. In DNA, the CDR3 is TGTGCCAGCAGTTGGACTATGAGCTCCTACAATGAGCAGTTCTTC.

This chain uses TRBV30 with TRBJ2-3; TRBD2 matches 8 bases. This CDR3 has 14 amino acids. The germline gives CDR1 GTSNPN, CDR2 SVGIG (reference sequence). The J segment lost 2 bases and the V segment lost 4 bases, leaving 5 bases of the junction unmatched. CDR3 sequence (DNA): TGTGCCTGGATTAGCGGGATTTACACAGATACGCAGTATTTT. It specifies CAWISGIYTDTQYF.

The chain links TRBV10-1 to TRBJ1-2, with D perhaps TRBD1 (5 bases). V gave up 3 bases and J gave up 2 bases, with 16 bases separating them. Germline V gives CDR1 WNHNN, CDR2 SYGVQD (reference sequence). This CDR3 spans 16 amino acids. The CDR3, as DNA: TGCGCCAGCAGTGAAACCCCTGGTGGGGCCAACTATGGCTACACCTTC. Translation: CASSETPGGANYGYTF.